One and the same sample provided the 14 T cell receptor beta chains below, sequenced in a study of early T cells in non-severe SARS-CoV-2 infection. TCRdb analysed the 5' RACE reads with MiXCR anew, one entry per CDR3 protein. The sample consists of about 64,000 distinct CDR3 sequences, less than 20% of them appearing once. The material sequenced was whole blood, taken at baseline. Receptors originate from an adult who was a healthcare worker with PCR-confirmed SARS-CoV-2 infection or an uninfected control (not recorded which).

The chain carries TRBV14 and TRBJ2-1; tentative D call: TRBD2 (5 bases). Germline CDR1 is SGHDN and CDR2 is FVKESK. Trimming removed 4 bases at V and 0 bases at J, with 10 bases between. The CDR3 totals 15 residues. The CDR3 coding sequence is TGTGCCAGCAGCCGTAGTCGGGGCTCCTACAATGAGCAGTTCTTC. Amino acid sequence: CASSRSRGSYNEQFF. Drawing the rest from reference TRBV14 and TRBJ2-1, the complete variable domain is EAGVTQFPSHSVIEKGQTVTLRCDPISGHDNLYWYRRVMGKEIKFLLHFVKESKQDESGMPNNRFLAERTGGTYSTLKVQPAELEDSGVYFCASSRSRGSYNEQFFGPGTRLTVL.

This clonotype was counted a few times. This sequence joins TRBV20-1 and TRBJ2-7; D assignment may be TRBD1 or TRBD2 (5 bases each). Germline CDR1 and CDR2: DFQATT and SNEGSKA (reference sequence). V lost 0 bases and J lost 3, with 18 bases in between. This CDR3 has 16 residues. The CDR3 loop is CSARDGARHFLYEQYF. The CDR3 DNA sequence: TGCAGTGCTAGAGACGGGGCCCGTCATTTTCTCTACGAGCAGTACTTC.

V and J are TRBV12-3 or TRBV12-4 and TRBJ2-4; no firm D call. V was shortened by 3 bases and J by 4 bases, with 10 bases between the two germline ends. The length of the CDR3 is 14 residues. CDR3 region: CASSFQAGKNIQYF. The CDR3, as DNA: TGTGCCAGCAGTTTTCAGGCAGGAAAAAACATTCAGTACTTC.

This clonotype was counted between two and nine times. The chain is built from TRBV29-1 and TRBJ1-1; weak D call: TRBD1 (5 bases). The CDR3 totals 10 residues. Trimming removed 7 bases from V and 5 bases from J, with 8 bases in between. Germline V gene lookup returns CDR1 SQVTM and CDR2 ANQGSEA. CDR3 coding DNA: TGCAGCGCAGGGAGGACTGAAGCTTTCTTT. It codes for CSAGRTEAFF.

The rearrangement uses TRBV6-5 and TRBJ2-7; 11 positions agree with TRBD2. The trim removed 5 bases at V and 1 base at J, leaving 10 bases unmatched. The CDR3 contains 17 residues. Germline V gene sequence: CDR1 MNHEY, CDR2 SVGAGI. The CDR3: CASSPKTSGVTSYEQYF. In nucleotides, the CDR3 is TGTGCCAGCAGTCCTAAGACTAGCGGGGTAACATCCTACGAGCAGTACTTC.

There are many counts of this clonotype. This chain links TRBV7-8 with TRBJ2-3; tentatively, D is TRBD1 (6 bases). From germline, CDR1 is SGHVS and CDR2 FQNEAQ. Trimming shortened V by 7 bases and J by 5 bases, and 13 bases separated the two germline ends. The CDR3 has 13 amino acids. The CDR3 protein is CASTVQGRDTQYF. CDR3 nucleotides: TGTGCCAGCACCGTACAGGGAAGAGATACGCAGTATTTT.

In nucleotides, the CDR3 is TGCAGTGCTTCTAGGACGAATAGGGCGGCGGAAGCTTTCTTT. It encodes CSASRTNRAAEAFF. The V call is TRBV20-1, the J call TRBJ1-1; no clear D. The CDR3 has 14 residues. V was trimmed by 5 bases and J by 8 bases, leaving 21 bases between them. From germline, CDR1 is DFQATT and CDR2 SNEGSKA (reference sequence).

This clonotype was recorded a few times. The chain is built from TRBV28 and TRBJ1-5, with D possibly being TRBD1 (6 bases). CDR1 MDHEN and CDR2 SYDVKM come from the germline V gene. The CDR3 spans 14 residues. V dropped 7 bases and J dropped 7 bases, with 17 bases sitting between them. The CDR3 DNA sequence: TGTGCCAGCATTCTCAGGGGACGAGGACAGCCCCAGCATTTT. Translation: CASILRGRGQPQHF.

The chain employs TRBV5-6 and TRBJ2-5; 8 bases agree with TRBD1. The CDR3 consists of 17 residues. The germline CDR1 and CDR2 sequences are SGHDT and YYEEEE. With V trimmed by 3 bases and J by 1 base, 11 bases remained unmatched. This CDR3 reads CASSWVRDRTIQETQYF. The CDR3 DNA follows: TGTGCCAGCAGCTGGGTGCGGGACAGGACCATCCAAGAGACCCAGTACTTC.

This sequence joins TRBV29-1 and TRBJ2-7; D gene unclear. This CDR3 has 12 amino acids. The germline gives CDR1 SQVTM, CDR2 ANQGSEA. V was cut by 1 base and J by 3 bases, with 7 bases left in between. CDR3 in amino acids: CSVEVDYYEQYF. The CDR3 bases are TGCAGCGTTGAAGTCGATTACTACGAGCAGTACTTC.

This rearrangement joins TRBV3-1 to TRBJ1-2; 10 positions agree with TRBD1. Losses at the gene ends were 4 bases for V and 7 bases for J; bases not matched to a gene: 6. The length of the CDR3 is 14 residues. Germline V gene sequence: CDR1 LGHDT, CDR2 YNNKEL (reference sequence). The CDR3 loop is CASSLGQGFGGYTF. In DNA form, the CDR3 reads TGTGCCAGCAGCCTGGGACAGGGGTTCGGTGGCTACACCTTC.

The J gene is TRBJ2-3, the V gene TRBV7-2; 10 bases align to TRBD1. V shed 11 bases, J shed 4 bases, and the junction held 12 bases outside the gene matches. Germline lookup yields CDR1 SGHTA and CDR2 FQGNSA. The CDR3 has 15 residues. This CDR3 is CASVRDRGRADTQYF. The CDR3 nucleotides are TGTGCCTCGGTGAGGGACAGGGGACGGGCAGATACGCAGTATTTT.

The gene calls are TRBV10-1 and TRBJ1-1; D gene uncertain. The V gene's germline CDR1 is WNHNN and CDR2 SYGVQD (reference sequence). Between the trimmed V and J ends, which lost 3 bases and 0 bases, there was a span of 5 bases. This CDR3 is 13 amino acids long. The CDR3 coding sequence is TGCGCCAGCAGTGACAGGTTGAACACTGAAGCTTTCTTT. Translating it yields CASSDRLNTEAFF.

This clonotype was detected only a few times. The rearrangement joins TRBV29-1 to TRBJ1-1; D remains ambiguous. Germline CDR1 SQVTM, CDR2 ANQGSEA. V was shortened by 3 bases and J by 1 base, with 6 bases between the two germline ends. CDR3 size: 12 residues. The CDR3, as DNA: TGCAGCGTTGACAGCAGGAACACTGAAGCTTTCTTT. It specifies CSVDSRNTEAFF.